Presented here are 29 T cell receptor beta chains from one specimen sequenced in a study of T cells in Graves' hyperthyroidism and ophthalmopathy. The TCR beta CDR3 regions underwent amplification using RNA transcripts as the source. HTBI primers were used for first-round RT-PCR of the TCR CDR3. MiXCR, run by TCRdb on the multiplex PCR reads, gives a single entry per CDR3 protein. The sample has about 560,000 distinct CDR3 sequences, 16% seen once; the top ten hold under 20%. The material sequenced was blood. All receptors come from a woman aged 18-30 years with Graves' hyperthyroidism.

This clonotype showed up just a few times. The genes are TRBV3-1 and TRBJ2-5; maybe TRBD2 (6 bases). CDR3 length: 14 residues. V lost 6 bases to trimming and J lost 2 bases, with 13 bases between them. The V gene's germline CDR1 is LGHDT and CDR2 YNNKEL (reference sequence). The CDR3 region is CASRGVGRQETQYF. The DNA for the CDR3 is TGTGCCAGCAGAGGGGTAGGGAGGCAAGAGACCCAGTACTTC.

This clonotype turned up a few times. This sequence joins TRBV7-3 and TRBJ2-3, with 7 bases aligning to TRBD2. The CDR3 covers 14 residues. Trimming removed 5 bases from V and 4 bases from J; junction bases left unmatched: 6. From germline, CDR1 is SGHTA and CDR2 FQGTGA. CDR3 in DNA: TGTGCCAGCAGCATTTTAGCGGGTGCAGATACGCAGTATTTT. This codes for CASSILAGADTQYF.

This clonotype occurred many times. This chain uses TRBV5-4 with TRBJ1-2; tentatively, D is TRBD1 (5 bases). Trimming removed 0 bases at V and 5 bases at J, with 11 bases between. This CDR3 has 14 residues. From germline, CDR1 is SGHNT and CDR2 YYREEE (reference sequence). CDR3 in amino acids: CASSLGGVEYGYTF. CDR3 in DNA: TGTGCCAGCAGCTTGGGGGGGGTAGAATATGGCTACACCTTC.

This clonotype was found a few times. The CDR3 sequence: CASRKSPWVGRMNTEAFF. The CDR3 region has the DNA TGTGCCAGCCGAAAGTCCCCTTGGGTTGGTAGGATGAACACTGAAGCTTTCTTT. The gene calls are TRBV7-8 and TRBJ1-1; D gene unclear. This CDR3 has 18 amino acids. V was cut by 8 bases and J by 0 bases, with 25 bases left in between. Germline V lookup: CDR1 SGHVS, CDR2 FQNEAQ.

As DNA, the CDR3 is TGCGCCAGCAGCTTGGGGGACTCCGCCCCAGATACGCAGTATTTT. Protein sequence: CASSLGDSAPDTQYF. The chain recombines TRBV5-1 with TRBJ2-3; D perhaps matches TRBD2 (6 bases). Between the trimmed V and J ends, which lost 0 bases and 4 bases, there was a span of 12 bases. The germline gives CDR1 SGHRS, CDR2 YFSETQ. The CDR3 has 15 residues.

Here the CDR3 reads CASSLSHFDEQYF. CDR3 in DNA: TGTGCCAGCAGTTTATCCCATTTCGACGAGCAGTACTTC. J is TRBJ2-7 and V is TRBV27; D not certain. This CDR3 has 13 amino acids. Germline V gene lookup returns CDR1 MNHEY and CDR2 SMNVEV (reference sequence). Trimming took 0 bases from V and 5 from J, leaving 8 bases between them.

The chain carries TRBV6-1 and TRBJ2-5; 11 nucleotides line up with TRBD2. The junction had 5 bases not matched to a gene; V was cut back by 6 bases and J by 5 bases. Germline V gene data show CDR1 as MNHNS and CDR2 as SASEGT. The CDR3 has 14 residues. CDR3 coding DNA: TGTGCCAGCAGCCCTAGCGGGGGGCTCGAGACCCAGTACTTC. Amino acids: CASSPSGGLETQYF.

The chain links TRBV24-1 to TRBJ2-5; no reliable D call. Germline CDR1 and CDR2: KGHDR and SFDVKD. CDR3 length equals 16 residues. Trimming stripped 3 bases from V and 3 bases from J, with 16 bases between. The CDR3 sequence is CATSDPQPSDEETQYF. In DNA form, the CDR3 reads TGTGCCACCAGTGATCCGCAGCCCTCCGACGAAGAGACCCAGTACTTC.

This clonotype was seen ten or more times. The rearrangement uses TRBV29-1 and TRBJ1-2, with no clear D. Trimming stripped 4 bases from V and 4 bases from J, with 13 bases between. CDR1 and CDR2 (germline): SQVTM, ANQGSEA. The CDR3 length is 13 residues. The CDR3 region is CSVGEGMGYGYTF. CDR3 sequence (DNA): TGCAGCGTTGGCGAGGGTATGGGCTATGGCTACACCTTC.

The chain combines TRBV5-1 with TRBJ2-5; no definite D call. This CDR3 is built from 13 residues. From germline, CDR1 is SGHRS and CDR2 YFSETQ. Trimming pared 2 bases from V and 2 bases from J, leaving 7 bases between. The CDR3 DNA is TGCGCCAGCAGCTTCGGCCTTCAAGAGACCCAGTACTTC. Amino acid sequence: CASSFGLQETQYF. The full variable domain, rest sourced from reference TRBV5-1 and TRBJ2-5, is KAGVTQTPRYLIKTRGQQVTLSCSPISGHRSVSWYQQTPGQGLQFLFEYFSETQRNKGNFPGRFSGRQFSNSRSEMNVSTLELGDSALYLCASSFGLQETQYFGPGTRLLVL.

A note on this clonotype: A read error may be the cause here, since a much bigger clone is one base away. The CDR3 here is CSPIAGGVSYNEQFF. The CDR3 DNA sequence: TGCAGCCCCATAGCGGGAGGTGTCTCCTACAATGAGCAGTTCTTC. This sequence joins TRBV29-1 and TRBJ2-1, with 10 nucleotides matching TRBD2. There are 15 residues in the CDR3. CDR1 is SQVTM, CDR2 ANQGSEA, per germline. J lost 0 bases, V lost 8 bases, and 7 bases had no gene match.

The CDR3 loop reads CASSQAGDHEQYF. The CDR3 region has the DNA TGTGCCAGCAGCCAAGCCGGGGACCACGAGCAGTACTTC. V and J are TRBV14 and TRBJ2-7, with D perhaps matching TRBD1 or TRBD2 (5 bases each). Germline-derived CDR1 and CDR2 are SGHDN and FVKESK. V lost 1 base, J lost 5 bases, and 9 bases lay in between. This CDR3 comprises 13 residues.

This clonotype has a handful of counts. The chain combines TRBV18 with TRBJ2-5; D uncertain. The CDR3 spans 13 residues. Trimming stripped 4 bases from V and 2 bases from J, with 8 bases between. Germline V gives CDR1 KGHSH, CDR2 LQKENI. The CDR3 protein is CASSLGFQETQYF. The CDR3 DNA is TGTGCCAGCTCACTCGGATTTCAAGAGACCCAGTACTTC.

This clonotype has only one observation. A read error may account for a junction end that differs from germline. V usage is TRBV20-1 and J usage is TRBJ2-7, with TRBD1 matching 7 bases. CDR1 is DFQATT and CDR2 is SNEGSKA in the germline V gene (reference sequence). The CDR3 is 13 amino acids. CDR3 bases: TGCAGTGCTGACCTGGGACAGCCCTACGAGCGGTACTTC. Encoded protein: CSADLGQPYERYF.

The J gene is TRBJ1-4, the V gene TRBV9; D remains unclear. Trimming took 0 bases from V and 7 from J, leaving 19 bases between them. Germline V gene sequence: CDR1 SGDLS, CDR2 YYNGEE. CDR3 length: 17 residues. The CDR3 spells CASSVGLGGHVSEKLFF. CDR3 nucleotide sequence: TGTGCCAGCAGCGTAGGCCTGGGAGGCCACGTCAGTGAAAAACTGTTTTTT. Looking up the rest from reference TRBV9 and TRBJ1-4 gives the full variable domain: DSGVTQTPKHLITATGQRVTLRCSPRSGDLSVYWYQQSLDQGLQFLIQYYNGEERAKGNILERFSAQQFPDLHSELNLSSLELGDSALYFCASSVGLGGHVSEKLFFGSGTQLSVL.

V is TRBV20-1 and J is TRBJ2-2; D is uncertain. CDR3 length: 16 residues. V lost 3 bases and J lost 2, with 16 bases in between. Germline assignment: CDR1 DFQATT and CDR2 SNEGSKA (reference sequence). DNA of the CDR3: TGCAGTGCTAGCACCCAAAAGGGTTTAAACACCGGGGAGCTGTTTTTT. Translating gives CSASTQKGLNTGELFF.

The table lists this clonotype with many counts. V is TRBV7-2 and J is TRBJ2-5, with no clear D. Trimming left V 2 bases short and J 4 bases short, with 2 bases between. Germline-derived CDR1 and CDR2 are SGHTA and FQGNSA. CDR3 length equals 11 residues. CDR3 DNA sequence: TGTGCCAGCAGCTTATTAGAGACCCAGTACTTC. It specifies CASSLLETQYF.

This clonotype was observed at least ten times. The CDR3 reads CASSWGGELFF. In DNA, the CDR3 is TGTGCCAGCAGTTGGGGCGGGGAGCTGTTTTTT. This rearrangement joins TRBV12-3 or TRBV12-4 to TRBJ2-2; D is unclear. V lost 4 bases, J lost 7 bases, and 4 bases lay in between. This CDR3 is 11 amino acids long.

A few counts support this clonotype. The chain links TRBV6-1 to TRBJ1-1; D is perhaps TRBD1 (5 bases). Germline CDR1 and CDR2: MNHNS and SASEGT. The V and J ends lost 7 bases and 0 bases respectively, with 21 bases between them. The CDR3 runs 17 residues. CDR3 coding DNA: TGTGCCAGCACCCCCGCGGCTTTAAGAGGGGTGAACACTGAAGCTTTCTTT. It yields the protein CASTPAALRGVNTEAFF.

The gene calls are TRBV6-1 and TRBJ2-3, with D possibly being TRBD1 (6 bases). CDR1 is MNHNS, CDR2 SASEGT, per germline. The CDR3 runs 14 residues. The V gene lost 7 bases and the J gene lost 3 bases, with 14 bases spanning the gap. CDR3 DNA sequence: TGTGCCAGCAATCCCGGGACAATTACAGATACGCAGTATTTT. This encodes CASNPGTITDTQYF.

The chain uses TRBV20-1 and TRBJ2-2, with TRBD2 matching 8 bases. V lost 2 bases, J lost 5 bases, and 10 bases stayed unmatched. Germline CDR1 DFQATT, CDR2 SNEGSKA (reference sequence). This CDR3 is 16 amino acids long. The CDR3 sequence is CSARKSGSLSTGELFF. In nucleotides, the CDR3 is TGCAGTGCTAGAAAAAGCGGGAGTTTGAGTACCGGGGAGCTGTTTTTT.

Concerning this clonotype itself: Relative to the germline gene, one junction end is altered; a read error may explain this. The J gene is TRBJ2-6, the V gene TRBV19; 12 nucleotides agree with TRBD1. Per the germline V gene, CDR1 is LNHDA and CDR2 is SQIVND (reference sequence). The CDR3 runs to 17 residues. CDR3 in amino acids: CVSSWGQGALGANVLTF. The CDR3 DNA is TGTGTCAGTAGTTGGGGACAGGGGGCGCTTGGGGCCAACGTCCTGACTTTC.

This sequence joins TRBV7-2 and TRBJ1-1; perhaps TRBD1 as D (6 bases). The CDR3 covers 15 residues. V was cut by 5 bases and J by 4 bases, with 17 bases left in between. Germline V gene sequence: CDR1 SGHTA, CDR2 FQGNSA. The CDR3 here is CASSPLGGQATEAFF. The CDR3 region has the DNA TGTGCCAGCAGCCCCCTGGGGGGGCAGGCCACTGAAGCTTTCTTT.

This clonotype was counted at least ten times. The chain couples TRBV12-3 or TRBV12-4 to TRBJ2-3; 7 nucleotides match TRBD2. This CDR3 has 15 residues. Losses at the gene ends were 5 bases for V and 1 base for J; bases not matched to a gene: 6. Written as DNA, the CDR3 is TGTGCCAGCAGTCGCGGGGGTATGGGCACAGATACGCAGTATTTT. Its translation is CASSRGGMGTDTQYF.

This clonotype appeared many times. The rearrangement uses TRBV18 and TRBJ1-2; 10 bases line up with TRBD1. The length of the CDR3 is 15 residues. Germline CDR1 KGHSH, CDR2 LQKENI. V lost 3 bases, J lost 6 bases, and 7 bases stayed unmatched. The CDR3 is CASSPSPGTGDGYTF. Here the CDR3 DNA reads TGTGCCAGCTCACCGAGCCCAGGGACAGGGGATGGCTACACCTTC.

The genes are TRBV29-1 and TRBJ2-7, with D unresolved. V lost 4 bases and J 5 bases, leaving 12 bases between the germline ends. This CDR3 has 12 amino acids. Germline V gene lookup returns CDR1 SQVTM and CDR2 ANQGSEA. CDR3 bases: TGCAGCGTTGGCCCTGTGATTGACGAGCAGTACTTC. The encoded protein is CSVGPVIDEQYF.

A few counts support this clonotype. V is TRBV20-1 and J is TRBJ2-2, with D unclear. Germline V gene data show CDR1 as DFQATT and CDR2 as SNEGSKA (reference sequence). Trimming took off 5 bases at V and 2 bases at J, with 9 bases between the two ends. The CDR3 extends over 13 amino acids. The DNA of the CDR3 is TGCAGTGCTTGCCCCGAAAACACCGGGGAGCTGTTTTTT. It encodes CSACPENTGELFF.

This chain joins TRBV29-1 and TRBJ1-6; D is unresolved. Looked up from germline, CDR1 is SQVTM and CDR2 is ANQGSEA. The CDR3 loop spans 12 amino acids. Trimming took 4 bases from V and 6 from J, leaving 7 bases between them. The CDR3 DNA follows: TGCAGCGTTGGTGAGATTAATTCACCCCTCCACTTT. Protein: CSVGEINSPLHF.

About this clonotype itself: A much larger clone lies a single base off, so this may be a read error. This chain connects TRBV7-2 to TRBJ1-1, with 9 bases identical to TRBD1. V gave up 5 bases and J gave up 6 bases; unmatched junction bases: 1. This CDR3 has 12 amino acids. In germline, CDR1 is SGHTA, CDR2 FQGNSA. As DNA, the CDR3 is TGTGCCAGCAGCACAGGGGGCCCTGAAGCTTTCTTT. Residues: CASSTGGPEAFF.